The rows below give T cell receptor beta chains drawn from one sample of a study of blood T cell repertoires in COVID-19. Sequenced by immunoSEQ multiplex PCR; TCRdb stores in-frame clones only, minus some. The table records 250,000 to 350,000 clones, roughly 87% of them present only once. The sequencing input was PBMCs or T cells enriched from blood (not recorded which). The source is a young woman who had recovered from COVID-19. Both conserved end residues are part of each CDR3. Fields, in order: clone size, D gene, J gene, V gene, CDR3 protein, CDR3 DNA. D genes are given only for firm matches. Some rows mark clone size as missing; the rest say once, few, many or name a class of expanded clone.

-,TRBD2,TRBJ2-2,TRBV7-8,CASSLIMGRVNTGELFF,TGTGCCAGCAGCTTAATTATGGGGAGGGTAAACACCGGGGAGCTGTTTTTT
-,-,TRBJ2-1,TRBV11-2,CASGPYNSEQFF,TGTGCCAGCGGGCCCTACAATAGTGAGCAGTTCTTC
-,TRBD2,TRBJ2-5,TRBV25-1,CASSEFGLAGGAGETQYF,TGTGCCAGCAGTGAATTCGGACTAGCGGGGGGAGCGGGGGAGACCCAGTACTTC
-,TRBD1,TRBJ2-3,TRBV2,CASLGQGSHTDTQYF,TGTGCCAGTCTTGGACAGGGTTCACACACAGATACGCAGTATTTT
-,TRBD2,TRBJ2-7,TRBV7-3,CASSFATSDEQYF,TGTGCCAGCAGCTTCGCGACTAGCGACGAGCAGTACTTC
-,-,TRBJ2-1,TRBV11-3,CASSLGLEGNEQFF,TGTGCCAGCAGCTTAGGGCTAGAAGGCAATGAGCAGTTCTTC
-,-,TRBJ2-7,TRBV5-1,CASSLAGLNYEQYF,TGCGCCAGCAGCTTGGCCGGTCTTAACTACGAGCAGTACTTC
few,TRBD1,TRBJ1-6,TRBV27,CASSKTGDSPLHF,TGTGCCAGCAGTAAGACAGGGGATTCACCCCTCCACTTT
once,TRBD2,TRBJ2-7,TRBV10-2,CASSGLAGVDYEQYF,TGCGCCAGCAGTGGACTAGCGGGAGTGGACTACGAGCAGTACTTC
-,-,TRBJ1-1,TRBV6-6,CASSPGTEAFF,TGTGCCAGCAGCCCCGGGACAGAAGCTTTCTTT
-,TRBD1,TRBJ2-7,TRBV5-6,CASSTGTGDEQYF,TGTGCCAGCAGTACCGGGACAGGGGACGAGCAGTACTTC
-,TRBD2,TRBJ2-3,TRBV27,CASSSLTSGKGAQYF,TGTGCCAGCAGTTCCCTGACTAGCGGGAAGGGCGCGCAGTATTTT
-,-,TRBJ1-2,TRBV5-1,CASSLMTANYGYTF,TGCGCCAGCAGCTTGATGACAGCGAACTATGGCTACACCTTC
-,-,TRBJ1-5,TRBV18,CASSPQAGYGNQPQHF,TGTGCCAGCTCACCACAGGCAGGGTACGGCAATCAGCCCCAGCATTTT
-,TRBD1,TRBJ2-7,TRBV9,CASSGQHSYEQYF,TGTGCCAGTTCGGGACAGCACTCCTACGAGCAGTACTTC
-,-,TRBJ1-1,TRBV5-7,CASSRSYTGPTEAFF,TGTGCCAGCAGCCGAAGCTACACAGGGCCCACTGAAGCTTTCTTT
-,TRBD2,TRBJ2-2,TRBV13,CASSFTSGLFGTGELFF,TGTGCCAGCAGCTTCACTAGCGGGCTTTTTGGCACCGGGGAGCTGTTTTTT
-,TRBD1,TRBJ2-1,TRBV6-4,CASSDGQGPYNEQFF,TGTGCCAGCAGTGATGGACAGGGACCCTACAATGAGCAGTTCTTC
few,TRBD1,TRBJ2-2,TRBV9,CASSVEGQGAITGELFF,TGTGCCAGCAGCGTAGAGGGACAGGGGGCGATCACCGGGGAGCTGTTTTTT
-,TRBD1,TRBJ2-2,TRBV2,CASILGSLSNRGGGELFF,TGTGCCAGCATATTGGGCTCCTTGAGTAACAGGGGTGGCGGGGAGCTGTTTTTT
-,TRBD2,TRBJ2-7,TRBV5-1,CASSLMTSGIDEQYF,TGCGCCAGCAGCTTGATGACTAGCGGGATTGACGAGCAGTACTTC
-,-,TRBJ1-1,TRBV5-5,CASSPETGNTEAFF,TGTGCCAGCAGCCCGGAGACAGGAAACACTGAAGCTTTCTTT
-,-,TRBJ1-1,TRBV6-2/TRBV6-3,CASSYRFFVRSPTEAFF,TGTGCCAGCAGTTACCGTTTTTTTGTGAGAAGCCCCACTGAAGCTTTCTTT
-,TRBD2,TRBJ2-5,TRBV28,CASSLRGGPGETQYF,TGTGCCAGCAGTTTGCGGGGAGGGCCTGGAGAGACCCAGTACTTC
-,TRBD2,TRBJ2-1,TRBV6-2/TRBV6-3,CASSYRTSEVSEQFF,TGTGCCAGCAGTTACAGGACTAGCGAAGTAAGTGAGCAGTTCTTC
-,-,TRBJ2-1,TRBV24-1,CATSMGGEQFF,TGTGCCACCAGTATGGGAGGTGAGCAGTTCTTC
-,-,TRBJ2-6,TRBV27,CASRGRTGPGANVLTF,TGTGCCAGCAGGGGCCGTACAGGGCCCGGGGCCAACGTCCTGACTTTC
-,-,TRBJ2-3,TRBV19,CASSISRGGHTDTQYF,TGTGCCAGTAGTATATCCCGCGGGGGCCACACAGATACGCAGTATTTT
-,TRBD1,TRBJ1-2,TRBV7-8,CASSYRDSGYTF,TGTGCCAGCAGTTACCGGGACAGCGGCTACACCTTC
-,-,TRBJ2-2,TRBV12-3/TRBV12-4,CASRRVTGELFF,TGTGCCAGCAGACGGGTCACCGGGGAGCTGTTTTTT
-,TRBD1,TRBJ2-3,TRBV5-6,CASSLMGQGPDTQYF,TGTGCCAGCAGCTTGATGGGACAGGGACCAGATACGCAGTATTTT
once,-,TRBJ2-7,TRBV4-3,CASSQDPPTATRGYEQYF,TGCGCCAGCAGCCAAGATCCCCCCACAGCGACAAGGGGTTACGAGCAGTACTTC
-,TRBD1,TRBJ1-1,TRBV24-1,CATRGTGLRAFF,TGTGCCACCCGTGGGACAGGGTTGAGAGCTTTCTTT
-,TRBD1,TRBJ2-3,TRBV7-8,CASSSGQGGSTDTQYF,TGTGCCAGCAGCTCTGGACAGGGGGGTAGCACAGATACGCAGTATTTT
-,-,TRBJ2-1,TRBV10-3,CAISRRVGSYNEQFF,TGTGCCATCAGCCGGAGAGTTGGCTCCTACAATGAGCAGTTCTTC
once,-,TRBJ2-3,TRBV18,CASSPRALRGVTQYF,TGTGCCAGCTCACCCCGGGCCCTAAGGGGCGTTACGCAGTATTTT
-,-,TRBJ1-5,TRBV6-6,CASSSPGGFSNQPQHF,TGTGCCAGCAGTTCCCCGGGGGGGTTTAGCAATCAGCCCCAGCATTTT
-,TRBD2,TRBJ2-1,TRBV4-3,CASSQDPRGSSYNEQFF,TGCGCCAGCAGCCAAGATCCGCGGGGGAGCTCCTACAATGAGCAGTTCTTC
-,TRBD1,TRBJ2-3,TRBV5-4,CASSLGQGQDTQYF,TGTGCCAGCAGCCTTGGACAGGGTCAAGATACGCAGTATTTT
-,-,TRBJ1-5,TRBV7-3,CASSLMGGSNQPQHF,TGTGCCAGCAGCTTAATGGGGGGGAGCAATCAGCCCCAGCATTTT
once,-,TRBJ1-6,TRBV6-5,CASPRPAGVLSPLHF,TGTGCCAGCCCCCGCCCGGCGGGGGTTTTATCACCCCTCCACTTT
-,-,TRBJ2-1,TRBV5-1,CASSYLEGQQFF,TGCGCCAGCAGCTACCTGGAGGGGCAGCAGTTCTTC
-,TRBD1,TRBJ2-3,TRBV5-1,CASSTGTGVAQYF,TGCGCCAGCAGCACCGGGACAGGGGTCGCGCAGTATTTT
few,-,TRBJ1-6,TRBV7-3,CASSREGDSNSPLHF,TGTGCCAGCAGCCGGGAGGGTGATTCTAATTCACCCCTCCACTTT
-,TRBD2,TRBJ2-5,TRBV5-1,CASSPGTSGRGQETQYF,TGCGCCAGCAGCCCGGGGACTAGCGGGAGGGGTCAAGAGACCCAGTACTTC
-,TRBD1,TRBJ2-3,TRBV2,CASRAGTGYSTDTQYF,TGTGCCAGCAGAGCCGGGACAGGTTATAGCACAGATACGCAGTATTTT
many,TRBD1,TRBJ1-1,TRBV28,CASSPLDRGPTEAFF,TGTGCCAGCAGTCCGCTCGACAGGGGGCCCACTGAAGCTTTCTTT
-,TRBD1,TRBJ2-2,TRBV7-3,CASSFNRGTGELFF,TGTGCCAGCAGCTTTAACAGGGGTACCGGGGAGCTGTTTTTT
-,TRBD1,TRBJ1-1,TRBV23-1,CASSPWTGKRHTEAFF,TGCGCCAGCAGTCCATGGACAGGGAAACGACATACTGAAGCTTTCTTT
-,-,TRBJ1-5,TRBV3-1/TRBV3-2,CASSQEKGNQPQHF,TGTGCCAGCAGCCAAGAAAAGGGGAACCAGCCCCAGCATTTT
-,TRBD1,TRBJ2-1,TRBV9,CASSAQPMGQGRGEQFF,TGTGCCAGCAGCGCCCAGCCTATGGGACAGGGGCGGGGTGAGCAGTTCTTC